These 23 T cell receptor beta chains originate from one sample sequenced in a study of blood T cell repertoires in COVID-19. Method: immunoSEQ multiplex PCR; TCRdb's copy keeps in-frame clones and lacks some. Among about 280,000 clones listed, 85% were seen once. Material for sequencing was PBMCs or T cells enriched from blood (not recorded which). The receptors shown here come from a woman aged 45 to 65 who had recovered from COVID-19.

The rearrangement links TRBV18 to TRBJ2-2, with TRBD1 as a possible D gene (6 bases). The CDR3 runs to 16 residues. Germline CDR1 reads KGHSH; CDR2 reads LQKENI. Trimming cost V 3 bases and J 1 base, with 12 bases left between them. The CDR3 nucleotides are TGTGCCAGCTCACCGAGGGACACCTGGAACACCGGGGAGCTGTTTTTT. Encoded protein: CASSPRDTWNTGELFF.

This chain uses TRBV9 with TRBJ2-1; 7 bases map to TRBD2. V gave up 0 bases and J gave up 7 bases; unmatched junction bases: 10. CDR1 is SGDLS and CDR2 is YYNGEE in the germline V gene. This CDR3 is 16 amino acids long. This chain's CDR3 is CASSVGPVGGFNEQFF. The CDR3 nucleotides are TGTGCCAGCAGCGTAGGGCCGGTGGGAGGGTTTAATGAGCAGTTCTTC. The full variable domain, with the rest looked up from reference TRBV9 and TRBJ2-1, is DSGVTQTPKHLITATGQRVTLRCSPRSGDLSVYWYQQSLDQGLQFLIQYYNGEERAKGNILERFSAQQFPDLHSELNLSSLELGDSALYFCASSVGPVGGFNEQFFGPGTRLTVL.

The rearrangement joins TRBV5-6 to TRBJ2-7, with D unclear. The germline V and J ends were trimmed by 1 base and 5 bases, with 4 bases remaining between them. The length of the CDR3 is 11 residues. CDR1 is SGHDT and CDR2 is YYEEEE in the germline V gene. In DNA, the CDR3 is TGTGCCAGCAGCTTGAACAACGAGCAGTACTTC. This codes for CASSLNNEQYF.

The V gene is TRBV9, the J gene TRBJ2-1, with 12 bases identical to TRBD2. The ends lost 8 bases at V and 9 bases at J; junction bases unmatched: 6. Looked up from germline, CDR1 is SGDLS and CDR2 is YYNGEE. This CDR3 has 13 residues. The DNA of the CDR3 is TGTGCCAGTGAGGGACTAGCGGGCGGTGAGCAGTTCTTC. Encoded protein: CASEGLAGGEQFF.

The chain links TRBV7-9 to TRBJ1-5; weak D call: TRBD1 (5 bases). The CDR3 is 14 amino acids. CDR1 is SEHNR and CDR2 is FQNEAQ in the germline V gene (reference sequence). V lost 3 bases and J 7 bases, leaving 13 bases between the germline ends. This CDR3 is CASSLTASEQPQHF. CDR3 nucleotides: TGTGCCAGCAGCTTGACAGCGAGCGAGCAGCCCCAGCATTTT.

The sample holds a few counts of this clone. This sequence joins TRBV12-3 or TRBV12-4 and TRBJ1-2; the D is unclear. V dropped 4 bases and J dropped 8 bases, with 11 bases sitting between them. The CDR3 is 12 amino acids. CDR3 bases: TGTGCCAGCAGTTCTGCAGGCCGGGGCTACACCTTC. It translates to CASSSAGRGYTF.

The CDR3 region has the DNA TGTGCCAGCAGCTTGGAGGGGATTTTGAACACCGGGGAGCTGTTTTTT. Protein sequence: CASSLEGILNTGELFF. V and J are TRBV5-4 and TRBJ2-2, with D possibly matching TRBD1 (5 bases). CDR3 size: 16 residues. Trimming cost V 0 bases and J 1 base, with 10 bases left between them. Per germline, CDR1 SGHNT and CDR2 YYREEE (reference sequence).

This chain connects TRBV5-6 to TRBJ1-6; a possible D gene is TRBD1 (5 bases). V lost 0 bases to trimming and J lost 6 bases, with 10 bases between them. Germline V gene data show CDR1 as SGHDT and CDR2 as YYEEEE. CDR3 length: 15 amino acids. The CDR3 loop is CASSLARQLNSPLHF. CDR3 nucleotide sequence: TGTGCCAGCAGCTTGGCCCGACAGCTTAATTCACCCCTCCACTTT.

This rearrangement joins TRBV20-1 to TRBJ1-1; weak D call: TRBD1 (5 bases). CDR1 is DFQATT, CDR2 SNEGSKA, per germline (reference sequence). The V gene lost 6 bases and the J gene lost 4 bases, with 9 bases spanning the gap. The CDR3 length is 11 residues. The CDR3 nucleotides read TGCAGTGCGGGACTGGGCACTGAAGCTTTCTTT. Amino acid sequence: CSAGLGTEAFF.

V usage is TRBV19 and J usage is TRBJ1-5, with 8 bases aligning to TRBD1. From germline, CDR1 is LNHDA and CDR2 SQIVND (reference sequence). This CDR3 has 16 residues. Trimming cost V 4 bases and J 1 base; bases outside gene matches: 6. The CDR3: CASSNPGGTSNQPQHF. As DNA, the CDR3 is TGTGCCAGTAGTAACCCAGGGGGCACGAGCAATCAGCCCCAGCATTTT.

This chain connects TRBV5-1 to TRBJ2-7; tentative D call: TRBD1 (6 bases). The CDR3 covers 13 residues. The germline V gene encodes CDR1 SGHRS and CDR2 YFSETQ. Trimming shortened V by 0 bases and J by 3 bases, and 7 bases separated the two germline ends. CDR3 in amino acids: CASSLGTVYEQYF. CDR3 bases: TGCGCCAGCAGCTTGGGGACAGTCTACGAGCAGTACTTC.

This chain uses TRBV6-1 with TRBJ1-6, with D unclear. The CDR3 is made up of 15 amino acids. V was clipped by 1 base and J by 6 bases, with 10 bases between them. The germline V gene has CDR1 MNHNS and CDR2 SASEGT. The CDR3, as DNA: TGTGCCAGCAGTGAAGGGCGGCGGATTAATTCACCCCTCCACTTT. This encodes CASSEGRRINSPLHF.

The V gene is TRBV5-1, the J gene TRBJ1-1; D is possibly TRBD1 (6 bases). The CDR3 consists of 18 residues. Between the trimmed V and J ends, which lost 4 bases and 4 bases, there was a span of 26 bases. The germline V gene has CDR1 SGHRS and CDR2 YFSETQ. CDR3 residues: CASSPNRRQALRSTEAFF. The CDR3 bases are TGCGCCAGCAGCCCGAACCGTCGACAGGCCCTTCGGAGCACTGAAGCTTTCTTT. Variable domain in full (rest from reference TRBV5-1 and TRBJ1-1): KAGVTQTPRYLIKTRGQQVTLSCSPISGHRSVSWYQQTPGQGLQFLFEYFSETQRNKGNFPGRFSGRQFSNSRSEMNVSTLELGDSALYLCASSPNRRQALRSTEAFFGQGTRLTVV.

The rearrangement links TRBV27 to TRBJ1-2; D not certain. The CDR3 has 15 amino acids. The germline V gene has CDR1 MNHEY and CDR2 SMNVEV (reference sequence). Trimming took off 4 bases at V and 4 bases at J, with 16 bases between the two ends. This CDR3 is CASSSTNEGGYGYTF. The CDR3 DNA follows: TGTGCCAGCAGTTCAACGAACGAGGGTGGCTATGGCTACACCTTC.

This rearrangement joins TRBV4-2 to TRBJ2-3, with 10 bases aligning to TRBD2. The germline V gene has CDR1 LGHNA and CDR2 YNFKEQ. The CDR3 sequence is 16 residues long. V dropped 4 bases and J dropped 4; count of bases not matched to a gene: 8. The CDR3 DNA reads as TGTGCCAGCAGCCCAAAAGCGGGAGGGGCGGCAGATACGCAGTATTTT. Its translation: CASSPKAGGAADTQYF.

V is TRBV6-6 and J is TRBJ1-1, with 7 bases fitting TRBD1. J lost 2 bases, V lost 6 bases, and 6 bases had no gene match. There are 14 residues in the CDR3. Germline V gene lookup returns CDR1 MNHNY and CDR2 SVGAGI (reference sequence). The CDR3 loop reads CASRPRQGNTEAFF. The CDR3 nucleotides read TGTGCCAGCAGACCGCGACAGGGAAACACTGAAGCTTTCTTT.

The chain couples TRBV4-1 to TRBJ1-6, with 7 bases aligning to TRBD1. This CDR3 spans 14 amino acids. CDR1 and CDR2 (germline): MGHRA, YSYEKL. The trim removed 3 bases at V and 9 bases at J, leaving 5 bases unmatched. The CDR3 nucleotides read TGCGCCAGCAGCCATGACAGGGAAGGTTCACCCCTCCACTTT. Translated: CASSHDREGSPLHF.

The rearrangement uses TRBV27 and TRBJ1-2; D is ambiguous. The V end lost 8 bases, the J end lost 5 bases, and 21 bases lay between the germline ends. CDR1 is MNHEY and CDR2 is SMNVEV in the germline V gene (reference sequence). The CDR3 runs to 15 residues. The CDR3 reads CASLDQPGIHYGYTF. As DNA, the CDR3 is TGTGCCAGCCTCGACCAACCCGGGATCCATTATGGCTACACCTTC.

V gene TRBV2 combines with J gene TRBJ2-7, with 7 positions matching TRBD1. The ends lost 6 bases at V and 2 bases at J; junction bases unmatched: 7. Germline V gene data show CDR1 as SNHLY and CDR2 as FYNNEI. The CDR3 consists of 14 residues. The CDR3 DNA sequence: TGTGCCAGCAGACCACCGGGACAGACCTACGAGCAGTACTTC. Its protein is CASRPPGQTYEQYF.

The V call is TRBV5-8, the J call TRBJ2-1, with a tentative D call TRBD1 (5 bases). Germline CDR1 reads SGHTS; CDR2 reads YDEGEE. The CDR3 is made up of 15 amino acids. Between the trimmed V and J ends, which lost 0 bases and 7 bases, there was a span of 14 bases. CDR3 DNA: TGTGCCAGCAGCTTGGTCTTAGCCAGGACAAATGAGCAGTTCTTC. This translates into CASSLVLARTNEQFF.

V and J are TRBV29-1 and TRBJ1-1; D gene unclear. The CDR3 consists of 10 residues. Germline-derived CDR1 and CDR2 are SQVTM and ANQGSEA. V lost 5 bases, J lost 10 bases, and 11 bases lay in between. The CDR3, as DNA: TGCAGCGTTTTCACCCGGGGAGCTTTCTTT. This gives the protein CSVFTRGAFF.

This clone was seen once. This chain connects TRBV19 to TRBJ1-5; D perhaps matches TRBD1 (5 bases). CDR1 and CDR2 (germline): LNHDA, SQIVND (reference sequence). The CDR3 sequence is 14 residues long. The V end was cut by 3 bases, the J end by 4 bases, with 10 bases between. The chain's CDR3 is CASSIGQGNQPQHF. For the CDR3, the DNA is TGTGCCAGTAGTATTGGGCAGGGAAATCAGCCCCAGCATTTT. Full variable domain (outside the CDR3, taken from reference TRBV19 and TRBJ1-5): DGGITQSPKYLFRKEGQNVTLSCEQNLNHDAMYWYRQDPGQGLRLIYYSQIVNDFQKGDIAEGYSVSREKKESFPLTVTSAQKNPTAFYLCASSIGQGNQPQHFGDGTRLSIL.

The genes are TRBV24-1 and TRBJ2-1; 10 bases line up with TRBD2. CDR1 is KGHDR, CDR2 SFDVKD, per germline. CDR3 length equals 16 residues. V shed 4 bases, J shed 4 bases, and the junction held 6 bases outside the gene matches. The CDR3, as DNA: TGTGCCACCAGTGACTACCTAGCGGGGGAATACAATGAGCAGTTCTTC. Translating gives CATSDYLAGEYNEQFF.